This T cell receptor (beta chain) appears in the sequencing data of a study of T cells in Graves' hyperthyroidism and ophthalmopathy. General study findings and limits: Clonotypes that were expanded in thyroid above 0.001 mostly appeared in blood too.

This clonotype was counted ten times or more. Its target is unknown. The junction had 4 bases not matched to a gene; V was cut back by 1 base and J by 7 bases. The CDR3 runs 15 residues. The TCR beta CDR3 regions underwent amplification using RNA transcripts as the source. The study used the HTBI primer set for a first-round RT-PCR of the TCR CDR3. TCRdb recomputed calls from the multiplex PCR reads with MiXCR, one row per CDR3 protein. The data show 450,000 to 500,000 distinct CDR3 sequences, with 22% seen just once and under 55% held by the top ten. For the diagnoses, clinical symptoms, serum thyroxine and TRAb, thyroid ultrasound and orbital computed tomography were used.

V and J are TRBV12-3 or TRBV12-4 and TRBJ2-1; 10 positions match TRBD2. The receptor comes from an older woman with Graves' ophthalmopathy. The sample taken for sequencing was blood. CDR3 sequence (DNA): TGTGCCAGCAGTTTAGGGGGACTAGCGAGTAATGAGCAGTTCTTC. Its protein product is CASSLGGLASNEQFF.